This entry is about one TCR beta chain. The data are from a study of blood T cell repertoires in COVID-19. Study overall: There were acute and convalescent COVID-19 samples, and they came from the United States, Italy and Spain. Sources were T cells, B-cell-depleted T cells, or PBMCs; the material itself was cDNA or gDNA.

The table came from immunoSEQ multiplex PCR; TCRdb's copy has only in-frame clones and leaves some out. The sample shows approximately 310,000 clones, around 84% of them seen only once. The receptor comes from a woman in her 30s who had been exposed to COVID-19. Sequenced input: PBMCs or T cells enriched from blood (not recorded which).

CDR3 residues: CASSFPGDRNEQYF. Written as DNA, the CDR3 is TGTGCCAGCAGTTTCCCGGGCGACAGAAACGAGCAGTACTTC. The chain joins TRBV28 to TRBJ2-7, with D possibly being TRBD1 (5 bases). V lost 3 bases and J lost 5, with 14 bases in between. Per the germline V gene, CDR1 is MDHEN and CDR2 is SYDVKM. The CDR3 spans 14 residues.